Shown below are 22 T cell receptor beta chains from a single sample sequenced in a study of spatial heterogeneity in lung cancer. Time point reported: sample taken at primary tumor resection. No cognate antigen is known for these TCRs. Study-wide points: Counts of expanded intratumoral alpha and beta TCRs tracked tumor mutation counts.

Via MiXCR, TCRdb re-called the 5' RACE reads, giving one row per CDR3 protein. The top ten clones hold about 18% of a sample with 9,500 or so distinct CDR3 sequences, approximately 8% of them seen once. Sequencing was performed on lung tumor tissue, taken at surgery. The receptors were sampled from a male donor with early-stage non-small cell lung cancer.

This chain links TRBV7-9 with TRBJ2-3; unclear D gene. Germline CDR1 and CDR2: SEHNR and FQNEAQ (reference sequence). Between the trimmed V and J ends, which lost 1 base and 2 bases, there was a span of 7 bases. This CDR3 has 14 amino acids. The CDR3 DNA sequence: TGTGCCAGCAGCTTAGGGGCCACCACAGATACGCAGTATTTT. Residues: CASSLGATTDTQYF.

This clonotype was recorded a few times. The V gene is TRBV28, the J gene TRBJ1-5; perhaps TRBD1 as D (6 bases). The CDR3 consists of 15 residues. The germline V and J ends were trimmed by 5 bases and 1 base, with 12 bases remaining between them. Germline CDR1 MDHEN, CDR2 SYDVKM. The CDR3 nucleotides are TGTGCCAGCAGTCTTAGGACAGTAAGCAATCAGCCCCAGCATTTT. Protein sequence: CASSLRTVSNQPQHF.

This clonotype came up many times. V gene TRBV11-1 combines with J gene TRBJ2-1, with D possibly matching TRBD2 (7 bases). This CDR3 region has 15 residues. V gave up 4 bases and J gave up 3 bases, with 13 bases separating them. Germline-derived CDR1 and CDR2 are SGHAT and FQDESV (reference sequence). The CDR3 DNA reads as TGTGCCAGCAGCTCCCAGGGAGGGGGCTACAATGAGCAGTTCTTC. This gives the protein CASSSQGGGYNEQFF. Full variable domain (remainder filled in from reference TRBV11-1 and TRBJ2-1): EAEVAQSPRYKITEKSQAVAFWCDPISGHATLYWYRQILGQGPELLVQFQDESVVDDSQLPKDRFSAERLKGVDSTLKIQPAELGDSAMYLCASSSQGGGYNEQFFGPGTRLTVL.

There are many counts of this clonotype. The chain recombines TRBV12-3 or TRBV12-4 with TRBJ1-5, with 7 bases aligning to TRBD1. The length of the CDR3 is 13 residues. V lost 3 bases and J lost 9; bases outside the gene matches: 5. The CDR3 coding sequence is TGTGCCAGCAGTTTTGAGTCAGGGGGGCCCCAGCATTTT. Amino acid sequence: CASSFESGGPQHF.

This clonotype has at least ten counts. The rearrangement joins TRBV6-5 to TRBJ1-2, with TRBD1 as a possible D gene (6 bases). CDR3 size: 14 residues. The germline V and J ends were trimmed by 2 bases and 1 base, with 8 bases remaining between them. CDR1 is MNHEY, CDR2 SVGAGI, per germline. The chain's CDR3 is CASSYARGNYGYTF. As DNA, the CDR3 is TGTGCCAGCAGTTACGCCAGGGGTAACTATGGCTACACCTTC.

This clonotype was counted ten times or more. The chain is built from TRBV7-9 and TRBJ2-3; D is undetermined. The CDR3 totals 11 residues. V shed 5 bases and J shed 5 bases, with 5 bases lying between them. Germline CDR1 and CDR2: SEHNR and FQNEAQ (reference sequence). The CDR3 here is CASSAIDTQYF. CDR3 nucleotides: TGTGCCAGCAGCGCGATAGATACGCAGTATTTT.

At least ten counts were recorded for this clonotype. The chain combines TRBV27 with TRBJ2-5, with D perhaps being TRBD1 or TRBD2 (6 bases each). The V and J ends lost 2 bases and 5 bases respectively, with 12 bases between them. In germline, CDR1 is MNHEY, CDR2 SMNVEV (reference sequence). There are 14 residues in the CDR3. The CDR3 DNA reads TGTGCCAGCAGTTTAATCGGGGGCCGGGAGACCCAGTACTTC. Amino acid sequence: CASSLIGGRETQYF.

This clonotype was observed many times. The chain couples TRBV7-9 to TRBJ2-2; 7 bases fit TRBD1. Germline V gene sequence: CDR1 SEHNR, CDR2 FQNEAQ (reference sequence). This CDR3 region has 14 residues. Trimming at V came to 3 bases and at J to 7 bases, leaving 5 bases not matched to a gene. CDR3 in DNA: TGTGCCAGCAGCTTCGACAGGGCTGACGGGGAGCTGTTTTTT. Encoded protein: CASSFDRADGELFF.

This clonotype was counted many times. The genes are TRBV6-1 and TRBJ2-4; D not certain. Looked up from germline, CDR1 is MNHNS and CDR2 is SASEGT. The CDR3 extends over 14 amino acids. The V end was cut by 4 bases, the J end by 9 bases, with 16 bases between. This CDR3 is CASSVTPLDVIQYF. The CDR3 bases are TGTGCCAGCAGTGTTACCCCCCTTGATGTCATTCAGTACTTC.

This clonotype was seen repeatedly, ten times or more. The gene calls are TRBV18 and TRBJ2-3, with 8 bases aligning to TRBD1. After removal of 3 bases from V and 2 bases from J, the junction contained 1 base not matched to a gene. The CDR3 consists of 14 residues. The germline V gene has CDR1 KGHSH and CDR2 LQKENI. The CDR3 bases are TGTGCCAGCTCACCGGGACAGGTCACAGATACGCAGTATTTT. This encodes CASSPGQVTDTQYF.

This clonotype was counted many times. The chain is built from TRBV7-2 and TRBJ2-3, with 12 bases matching TRBD1. The CDR3 has 15 residues. Germline V CDR1 and CDR2: SGHTA, FQGNSA. Trimming removed 1 base from V and 4 bases from J; junction bases left unmatched: 0. In nucleotides, the CDR3 is TGTGCCAGCAGCTTAGGGGACAGGGGGCCAGATACGCAGTATTTT. Protein: CASSLGDRGPDTQYF. Full variable domain (outside the CDR3, taken from reference TRBV7-2 and TRBJ2-3): GAGVSQSPSNKVTEKGKDVELRCDPISGHTALYWYRQSLGQGLEFLIYFQGNSAPDKSGLPSDRFSAERTGGSVSTLTIQRTQQEDSAVYLCASSLGDRGPDTQYFGPGTRLTVL.

This clonotype counts as medium-sized. V usage is TRBV7-9 and J usage is TRBJ2-1; no definite D call. Germline-derived CDR1 and CDR2 are SEHNR and FQNEAQ (reference sequence). Trimming removed 1 base from V and 8 bases from J, with 12 bases in between. This CDR3 has 14 residues. CDR3 sequence (DNA): TGTGCCAGCAGCTTAGTATCTAGTTGGGATGAGCAGTTCTTC. Translation gives CASSLVSSWDEQFF.

This clonotype has at least ten counts. The V call is TRBV25-1, the J call TRBJ2-2; D gene uncertain. Trimming took off 7 bases at V and 1 base at J, with 10 bases between the two ends. The CDR3 consists of 14 residues. Germline assignment: CDR1 MGHDK and CDR2 SYGVNS. In DNA form, the CDR3 reads TGTGCCAGCAAGGCGGAAGGGAACACCGGGGAGCTGTTTTTT. It is translated as CASKAEGNTGELFF.

This clonotype was counted many times. This rearrangement joins TRBV7-2 to TRBJ2-1; TRBD1 might be the D (5 bases). Per germline, CDR1 SGHTA and CDR2 FQGNSA. V lost 2 bases to trimming and J lost 5 bases, with 7 bases between them. The CDR3 runs to 13 residues. The CDR3 is CASSLKTDNEQFF. The DNA of the CDR3 is TGTGCCAGCAGCTTAAAGACAGACAATGAGCAGTTCTTC.

There are many counts of this clonotype. The J gene is TRBJ2-1, the V gene TRBV5-6; TRBD2 matches at 14 bases. The CDR3 is 15 residues long. J was trimmed by 9 bases and V by 2 bases; bases with no gene match: 4. Germline V gene sequence: CDR1 SGHDT, CDR2 YYEEEE. In nucleotides, the CDR3 is TGTGCCAGCAGCTTCGGACTAGCGGGAGGAAGTGAGCAGTTCTTC. It encodes CASSFGLAGGSEQFF.

The J gene is TRBJ2-1, the V gene TRBV7-9; the match to TRBD2 covers 8 bases. The CDR3 extends over 14 amino acids. V shed 7 bases, J shed 5 bases, and the junction held 7 bases outside the gene matches. CDR1 SEHNR and CDR2 FQNEAQ come from the germline V gene (reference sequence). CDR3 sequence: CASILAGVNNEQFF. The CDR3 DNA sequence: TGTGCCAGCATCCTAGCGGGCGTGAACAATGAGCAGTTCTTC.

This clonotype has at least ten counts. J is TRBJ2-1 and V is TRBV18, with 13 nucleotides matching TRBD2. CDR1 is KGHSH and CDR2 is LQKENI in the germline V gene. The CDR3 extends over 17 amino acids. The V and J ends lost 0 bases and 6 bases, in that order; junction bases with no gene match: 5. CDR3 in amino acids: CASSPPQLAGGANEQFF. Here the CDR3 DNA reads TGTGCCAGCTCACCACCCCAACTAGCGGGAGGGGCCAATGAGCAGTTCTTC.

This clonotype was recorded at least ten times. The chain couples TRBV6-6 to TRBJ1-4; D uncertain. CDR3 length: 14 amino acids. V was clipped by 6 bases and J by 4 bases, with 12 bases between them. Germline CDR1 is MNHNY and CDR2 is SVGAGI (reference sequence). The CDR3 reads CASSLGGNNEKLFF. CDR3 DNA: TGTGCCAGCAGCCTTGGAGGAAATAATGAAAAACTGTTTTTT.

A note on this clonotype: A much bigger clone sits one base away, suggesting this may be a read error. The chain uses TRBV28 and TRBJ1-1, with 8 bases identical to TRBD1. Per germline, CDR1 MDHEN and CDR2 SYDVKM. This CDR3 spans 14 amino acids. The CDR3 DNA reads as TGTGCCAGCAGTTTTCGGACAGGGAACACTGGAGCTTTCTTT. This gives the protein CASSFRTGNTGAFF.

The rearrangement uses TRBV13 and TRBJ1-6, with D perhaps TRBD1 (5 bases). The CDR3 covers 14 residues. V was trimmed by 8 bases and J by 4 bases, leaving 12 bases between them. Germline assignment: CDR1 PRHDT and CDR2 FYEKMQ (reference sequence). This chain's CDR3 is CASGAGQYNSPLHF. In nucleotides, the CDR3 is TGTGCCAGCGGGGCGGGGCAGTATAATTCACCCCTCCACTTT.

At least ten counts were recorded for this clonotype. The chain combines TRBV7-2 with TRBJ2-7, with D possibly matching TRBD2 (5 bases). CDR1 is SGHTA and CDR2 is FQGNSA in the germline V gene. This CDR3 spans 15 amino acids. With 5 bases removed from V and 2 bases from J, the gap between germline ends came to 16 bases. The CDR3 sequence is CASSLGERGPYEQYF. Written as DNA, the CDR3 is TGTGCCAGCAGCCTCGGAGAGCGAGGGCCCTACGAGCAGTACTTC. The variable domain in full, completed from reference TRBV7-2 and TRBJ2-7, reads GAGVSQSPSNKVTEKGKDVELRCDPISGHTALYWYRQSLGQGLEFLIYFQGNSAPDKSGLPSDRFSAERTGGSVSTLTIQRTQQEDSAVYLCASSLGERGPYEQYFGPGTRLTVT.

This clonotype was seen a handful of times. The chain couples TRBV12-3 or TRBV12-4 to TRBJ2-7; D is ambiguous. The CDR3 loop spans 13 amino acids. Trimming cost V 3 bases and J 2 bases, with 8 bases left between them. CDR3 sequence reads: CASSFFSTYEQYF. The CDR3 DNA follows: TGTGCCAGCAGTTTTTTCTCTACCTACGAGCAGTACTTC.